The rows below give T cell receptor beta chains drawn from one sample of a study of CD8+CD57+ T cells in acquired aplastic anemia. TCRdb itself ran the reads through MiXCR, one entry per CDR3 protein. The sample holds about 190,000 distinct CDR3 sequences, around 59% seen once. The sequenced sample was sorted CD4+, CD8+, or CD8+CD57+ T cells (not recorded which) from PBMCs. Receptors originate from a human donor in good health, serving as a control. Both conserved end residues are part of each CDR3. D genes are given only for firm matches. The listing skips clone size in some rows; elsewhere it reads once, few, many or a size class.

CDR3 DNA | CDR3 protein | V gene | clone size | D gene | J gene
TGTGCCACCACCTCTGACCGGGGGTCCTACGAGCAGTACTTC | CATTSDRGSYEQYF | TRBV15 | many | - | TRBJ2-7
TGTGCCTTCGCGGGACAGTATAATTCACCCCTCCACTTT | CAFAGQYNSPLHF | TRBV30 | many | TRBD1 | TRBJ1-6
TGTGCCAGCAGTGAAGAGGGAATGCGAGCCTACGAGCAGTACTTC | CASSEEGMRAYEQYF | TRBV2 | once | - | TRBJ2-7
TGTGCCAGCAGCTTACAGGGGACCGGAAACACCATATATTTT | CASSLQGTGNTIYF | TRBV7-3 | many | - | TRBJ1-3
TGTGCCAGCAGCTCCGGACAGGGTTTGGTCACTGAAGCTTTCTTT | CASSSGQGLVTEAFF | TRBV25-1 | - | TRBD1 | TRBJ1-1
TGTGCCAGCAGTCGGCGGGTAAATGAAAAACTGTTTTTT | CASSRRVNEKLFF | TRBV6-6 | many | - | TRBJ1-4
TGTGCCAGCAGCTTCCTCCTACAGGGCCCTAATTCACCCCTCCACTTT | CASSFLLQGPNSPLHF | TRBV7-9 | - | - | TRBJ1-6
TGTGCCAGCAGCTCCCCCTTGTATGGCTACACCTTC | CASSSPLYGYTF | TRBV7-3 | few | - | TRBJ1-2
TGTGCCAGCAGCCAACGGGGAACGAACCAAGAGACCCAGTACTTC | CASSQRGTNQETQYF | TRBV3-1 | many | - | TRBJ2-5
TGTGCCAGCAGCTTGGGACCTTCGGGAAACAATGAGCAGTTCTTC | CASSLGPSGNNEQFF | TRBV7-2 | - | - | TRBJ2-1
TGCAGTGCGCTCCCGGGCCAGAACACTGAAGCTTTCTTT | CSALPGQNTEAFF | TRBV20-1 | once | - | TRBJ1-1
TGTGCCAGCAGCTTCGCAGGGAGTAATCAGCCCCAGCATTTT | CASSFAGSNQPQHF | TRBV7-9 | - | - | TRBJ1-5
TGTGCCAGCAGCTCAGGGGTGAAAGAGCAGTACTTC | CASSSGVKEQYF | TRBV5-5 | many | - | TRBJ2-7
TGTGCCACCAGTGATTTGGCGGGGGGGTCAGATACGCAGTATTTT | CATSDLAGGSDTQYF | TRBV24-1 | many | TRBD2 | TRBJ2-3
TGTGCCAGCCAGGCCGGGACAACGAACATTCAGTACTTC | CASQAGTTNIQYF | TRBV6-5 | - | - | TRBJ2-4
TGTGCCAGCAGTGAGACGACTAGCCGCGAGCAGTACTTC | CASSETTSREQYF | TRBV2 | - | TRBD2 | TRBJ2-7
TGTGCCAGCAGCTTAGTGGTGGGGGGGGCCGGGGTACCGTTCTTC | CASSLVVGGAGVPFF | TRBV7-2 | many | - | TRBJ2-1
TGTGCCAGTAGTATTCATGGGAGCTCCTACAATGAGCAGTTCTTC | CASSIHGSSYNEQFF | TRBV19 | - | - | TRBJ2-1
TGCAGTGCTAGTAACTATGTAACAGCCTATGGCTACACCTTC | CSASNYVTAYGYTF | TRBV20-1 | - | - | TRBJ1-2
TGTGCCAGCAGCTTGGAGGGGGCTACGGAGACCCAGTACTTC | CASSLEGATETQYF | TRBV13 | - | - | TRBJ2-5
TGTGCCAGCAGCTGGGGACAGGGGGTAGGGGAGCAGTACTTC | CASSWGQGVGEQYF | TRBV5-5 | - | TRBD1 | TRBJ2-7
TGCGCCAGCAGTGAGTGGGATCGCGAGCAGTACTTC | CASSEWDREQYF | TRBV10-1 | - | - | TRBJ2-7
TGTGCCAGCAGTGGGCAGGGCCGGAGTGAAAAACTGTTTTTT | CASSGQGRSEKLFF | TRBV2 | - | - | TRBJ1-4
TGTGCCAGCAGCGTGGGACAGGAGAGGACCGGGGAGCTGTTTTTT | CASSVGQERTGELFF | TRBV7-3 | many | TRBD1 | TRBJ2-2
TGTGCCAGTAGTATTTCGGTCACGGGTAATTCACCCCTCCACTTT | CASSISVTGNSPLHF | TRBV19 | - | - | TRBJ1-6